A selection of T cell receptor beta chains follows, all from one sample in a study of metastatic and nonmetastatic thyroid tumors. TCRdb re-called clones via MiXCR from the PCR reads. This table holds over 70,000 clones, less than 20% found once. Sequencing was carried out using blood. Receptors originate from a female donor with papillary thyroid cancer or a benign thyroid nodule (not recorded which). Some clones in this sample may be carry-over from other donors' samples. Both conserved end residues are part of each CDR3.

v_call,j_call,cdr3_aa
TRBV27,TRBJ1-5,CASSFAGDRSNQPQHF
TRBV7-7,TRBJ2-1,CASSSGLAGGSYNEQFF
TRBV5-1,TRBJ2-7,CASSLSPGNPYEQYF
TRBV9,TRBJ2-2,CASGSSGVHANTGELFF
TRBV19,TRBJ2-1,CASSIRVAEQFF
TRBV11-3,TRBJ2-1,CASSRTDATYNEQFF
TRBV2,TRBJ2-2,CASSGVVGSHPGELFF
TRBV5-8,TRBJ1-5,CASSLTTGENQPQHF
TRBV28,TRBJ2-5,CASRGHGRSGETQYF
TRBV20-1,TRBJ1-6,CSAREQTSISPLHF
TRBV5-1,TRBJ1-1,CASSRERGQGAEAFF
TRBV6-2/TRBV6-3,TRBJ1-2,CASSYTGTRGYTF
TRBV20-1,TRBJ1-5,CSATGGNQPQHF
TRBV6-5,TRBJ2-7,CASSYPGQGGYEQYF
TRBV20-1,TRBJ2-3,CSAREAGDGTDTQYF
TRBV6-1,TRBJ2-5,CASSDRGLKAQYF
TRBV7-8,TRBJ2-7,CASSLGSGTTYEQYF
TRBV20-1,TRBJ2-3,CSADTIGGSTDTQYF
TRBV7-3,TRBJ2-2,CASSPEGLAGAGELFF
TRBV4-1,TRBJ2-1,CASSQEGGLVYNEQFF
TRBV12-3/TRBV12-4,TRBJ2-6,CASSDSAASGANVLTF
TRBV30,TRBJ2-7,CAWTTGHEPGEQYF
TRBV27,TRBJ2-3,CASSTRERTWGPDTQYF
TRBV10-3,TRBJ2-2,CAISAGTSGRSAGELFF
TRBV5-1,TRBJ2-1,CGSNGGTPYPFF
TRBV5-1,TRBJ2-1,CASSSGTHDEQFF
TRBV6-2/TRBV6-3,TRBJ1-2,CASSYSMILSRRGEDYGYTF
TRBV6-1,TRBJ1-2,CASIPGPGYYGYTF
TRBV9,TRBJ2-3,CASSVRIAGGSDTQYF
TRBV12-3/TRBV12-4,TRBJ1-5,CASSLYGNQPQHF
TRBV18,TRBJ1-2,CASSPQRGTGGGYTF
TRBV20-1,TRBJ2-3,CSGDGGVERTDTQYF
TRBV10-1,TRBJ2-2,CASSESGRVYTGELFF
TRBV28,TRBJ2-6,CASSLEPGANVLTF
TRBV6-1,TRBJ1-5,CASSATGRGNQPQHF
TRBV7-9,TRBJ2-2,CASSLAGELFF
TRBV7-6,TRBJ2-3,CASRQGTTDTQYF
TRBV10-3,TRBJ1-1,CAISGGDTEAFF
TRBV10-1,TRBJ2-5,CASSESTRLAGGPQYF
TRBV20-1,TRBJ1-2,CSASWGDRGIGYTF
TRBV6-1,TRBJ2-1,CASSEGTRSRNEQFF
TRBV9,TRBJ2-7,CASSLRTGPPYEQYF
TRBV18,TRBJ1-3,CASSPQGQGGRNTIYF
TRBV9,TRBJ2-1,CASSVDLVQGNEQFF
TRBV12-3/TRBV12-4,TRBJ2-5,CASSLSQGGETQYF
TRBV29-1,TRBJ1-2,CSALASSIYGYTF
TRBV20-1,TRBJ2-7,CSARDGGQHTTYEQYF
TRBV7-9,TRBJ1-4,CASSLPGLANEKLFF
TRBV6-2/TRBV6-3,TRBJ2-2,CASSTGPGGSTGELFF
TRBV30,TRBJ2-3,CAWYTPFTDTQYF
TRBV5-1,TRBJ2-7,CASSFYPRRGSYEQYF
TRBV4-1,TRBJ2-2,CASSQDLGGPVDLFF
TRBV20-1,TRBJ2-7,CSAPGTGGVEQYF
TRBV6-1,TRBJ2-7,CASDRDYEQYF